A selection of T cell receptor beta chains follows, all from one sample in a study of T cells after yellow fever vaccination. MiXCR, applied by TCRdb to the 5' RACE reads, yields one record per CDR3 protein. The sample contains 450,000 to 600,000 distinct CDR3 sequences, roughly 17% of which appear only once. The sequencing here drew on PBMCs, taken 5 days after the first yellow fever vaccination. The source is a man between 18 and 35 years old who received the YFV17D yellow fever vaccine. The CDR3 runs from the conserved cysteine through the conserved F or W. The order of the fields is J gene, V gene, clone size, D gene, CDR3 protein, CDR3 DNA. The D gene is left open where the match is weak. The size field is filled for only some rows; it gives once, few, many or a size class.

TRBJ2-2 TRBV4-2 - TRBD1 CASSQPQGAGTGELFF TGTGCCAGCAGCCAACCACAGGGGGCCGGCACCGGGGAGCTGTTTTTT
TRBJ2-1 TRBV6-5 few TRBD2 CASSYSRGGANEQFF TGTGCCAGCAGTTACTCGCGCGGGGGGGCCAATGAGCAGTTCTTC
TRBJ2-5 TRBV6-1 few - CASSREGGPSGETQYF TGTGCCAGCAGTCGCGAGGGCGGACCGAGCGGGGAGACCCAGTACTTC
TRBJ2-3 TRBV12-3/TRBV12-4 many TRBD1 CASSHGRTGRQADTQYF TGTGCCAGCAGTCACGGTCGGACAGGCAGGCAGGCAGATACGCAGTATTTT
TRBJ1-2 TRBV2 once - CASREGDGYTF TGTGCCAGCAGAGAAGGGGATGGCTACACCTTC
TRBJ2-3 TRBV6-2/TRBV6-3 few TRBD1 CASSRSTPTGYANTQYF TGTGCCAGCAGTCGATCCACTCCGACAGGGTATGCTAATACGCAGTATTTT
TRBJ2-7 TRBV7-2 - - CASSLISPRGEQYF TGTGCCAGCAGCTTAATCTCCCCTAGGGGCGAGCAGTACTTC
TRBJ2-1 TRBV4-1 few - CASSQVAGPYNEQFF TGCGCCAGCAGCCAAGTTGCAGGCCCCTACAATGAGCAGTTCTTC
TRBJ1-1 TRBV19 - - CASQPRGNTEAFF TGTGCCAGCCAACCGAGGGGGAACACTGAAGCTTTCTTT
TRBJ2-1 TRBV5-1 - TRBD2 CASSLVKRGGVDEQFF TGCGCCAGCAGCTTGGTCAAGCGGGGGGGCGTCGATGAGCAGTTCTTC
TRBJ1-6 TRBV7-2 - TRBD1 CASSGRGPSGSPLHF TGTGCCAGCAGCGGCAGGGGGCCGAGTGGTTCACCCCTCCACTTT
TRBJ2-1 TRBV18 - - CASSPPARWPYNEQFF TGTGCCAGCTCACCACCGGCAAGGTGGCCCTACAATGAGCAGTTCTTC
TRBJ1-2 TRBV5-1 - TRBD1 CASSLEARTGDYGYTF TGCGCCAGCAGCTTGGAGGCCCGTACAGGGGACTATGGCTACACCTTC
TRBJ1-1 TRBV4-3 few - CASSQDYTLATEAFF TGCGCCAGCAGCCAAGATTATACCCTGGCCACTGAAGCTTTCTTT
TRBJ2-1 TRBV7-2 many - CASSLTSSYNEQFF TGTGCCAGCAGCTTAACCTCATCCTACAATGAGCAGTTCTTC
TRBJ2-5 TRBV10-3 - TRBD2 CAISATSGGRETQYF TGTGCCATCAGTGCCACTAGCGGGGGACGTGAGACCCAGTACTTC
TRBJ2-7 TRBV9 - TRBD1 CASSVAGTGVYEQYF TGTGCCAGCAGCGTAGCCGGGACAGGGGTCTACGAGCAGTACTTC
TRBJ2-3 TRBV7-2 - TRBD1 CASIQSGGEGHTQYF TGTGCCAGCATCCAATCAGGGGGAGAGGGGCATACGCAGTATTTT
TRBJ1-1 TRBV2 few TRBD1 CAILRGRGRGAFF TGTGCCATCTTACGGGGCAGGGGGCGCGGAGCTTTCTTT
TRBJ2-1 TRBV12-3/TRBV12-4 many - CASTLQGFNNEQFF TGTGCCAGCACCCTACAGGGATTCAACAATGAGCAGTTCTTC
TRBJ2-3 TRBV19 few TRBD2 CASSAAGVGTDTQYF TGTGCCAGTAGTGCCGCGGGGGTCGGCACAGATACGCAGTATTTT
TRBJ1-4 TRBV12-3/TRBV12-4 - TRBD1 CASRGDRWEKLFF TGTGCCAGCAGGGGGGACAGGTGGGAAAAACTGTTTTTT
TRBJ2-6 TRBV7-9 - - CASSSPTDSGANVLTF TGTGCCAGCAGCTCGCCGACAGACTCTGGGGCCAACGTCCTGACTTTC
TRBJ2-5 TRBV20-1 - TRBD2 CSAACGGAKTQYF TGCAGTGCAGCTTGCGGGGGGGCGAAGACCCAGTACTTC
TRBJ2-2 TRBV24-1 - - CATGDENTGELFF TGTGCCACCGGGGACGAGAACACCGGGGAGCTGTTTTTT
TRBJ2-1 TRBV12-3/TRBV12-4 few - CASLGAGASSYNEQFF TGTGCCAGCCTCGGGGCAGGGGCCAGCTCCTACAATGAGCAGTTCTTC
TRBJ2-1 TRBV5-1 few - CASSLDLNDEQFF TGCGCCAGCAGCTTGGACTTGAACGATGAGCAGTTCTTC
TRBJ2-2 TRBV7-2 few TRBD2 CASSWTSGNTGELFF TGTGCCAGCAGCTGGACTAGCGGGAACACCGGGGAGCTGTTTTTT
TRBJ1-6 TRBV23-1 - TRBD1 CASSQSTGSSYNSPLHF TGCGCCAGCAGTCAATCGACAGGGAGCTCCTATAATTCACCCCTCCACTTT
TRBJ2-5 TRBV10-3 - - CATTQVLQETQYF TGTGCCACCACCCAGGTCCTCCAAGAGACCCAGTACTTC
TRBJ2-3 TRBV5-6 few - CASSLPGYGDTQYF TGTGCCAGCAGCTTGCCGGGGTACGGAGATACGCAGTATTTT
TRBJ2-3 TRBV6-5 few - CASSYSEGTDTQYF TGTGCCAGCAGTTACTCGGAGGGGACAGATACGCAGTATTTT
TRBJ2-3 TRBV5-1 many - CASSFYPGFTTDTQYF TGCGCCAGCAGCTTCTACCCAGGGTTTACCACAGATACGCAGTATTTT
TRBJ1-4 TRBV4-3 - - CASSQGGSQGPFGKLFF TGCGCCAGCAGCCAAGGGGGGAGCCAGGGCCCTTTTGGGAAACTGTTTTTT
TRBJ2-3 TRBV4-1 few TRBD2 CASSQDGGWVADTQYF TGCGCCAGCAGCCAAGACGGGGGGTGGGTGGCAGATACGCAGTATTTT
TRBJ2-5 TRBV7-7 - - CASSLSGQGGTQYF TGTGCTAGCAGCTTGTCGGGGCAAGGTGGGACCCAGTACTTC
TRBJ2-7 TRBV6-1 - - CASRPMIMGSYEQYF TGTGCCAGCAGACCCATGATAATGGGAAGCTACGAGCAGTACTTC
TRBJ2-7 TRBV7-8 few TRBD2 CASSAGTSGDLLGEQYF TGTGCCAGCAGCGCCGGGACTAGCGGTGACCTCCTAGGCGAGCAGTACTTC
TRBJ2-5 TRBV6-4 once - CASSDSGSPQETQYF TGTGCCAGCAGTGACTCGGGGAGTCCCCAAGAGACCCAGTACTTC